This TCR beta chain derives from a study of PD-1 blockade in classical Hodgkin lymphoma. As for the study in general: The study gave patients nivolumab 3 mg/kg intravenously every 2 weeks.

All patients relapsed after autologous stem cell transplantation, and brentuximab vedotin exposure varied. Sequenced by immunoSEQ multiplex PCR; TCRdb stores in-frame clones only, minus some. The table records over 6,000 clones, about 86% of them present only once. Material: peripheral blood mononuclear cells (PBMCs), obtained at baseline. The sequence was obtained from a human donor with classical Hodgkin lymphoma.

The CDR3 bases are TGTGCCAGCAGCTTAGAAGGGACAGTCTACGAGCAGTACTTC. It codes for CASSLEGTVYEQYF. The rearrangement uses TRBV7-2 and TRBJ2-7, with 7 bases lining up with TRBD1. Germline V CDR1 and CDR2: SGHTA, FQGNSA. This CDR3 spans 14 amino acids. J was trimmed by 3 bases and V by 1 base; bases with no gene match: 3. The full variable domain, with the rest looked up from reference TRBV7-2 and TRBJ2-7, is GAGVSQSPSNKVTEKGKDVELRCDPISGHTALYWYRQSLGQGLEFLIYFQGNSAPDKSGLPSDRFSAERTGGSVSTLTIQRTQQEDSAVYLCASSLEGTVYEQYFGPGTRLTVT.